The 21 T cell receptor beta chains given below trace back to one sample, sequenced in a study of T-cell memory formation after mild COVID-19. A single record per CDR3 protein comes from TCRdb applying MiXCR to the 5' RACE reads. The sample carries around 320,000 distinct CDR3 sequences, roughly 21% recorded once. Input material: PBMCs or a T cell subset sorted from them (not recorded which). The receptors derive from a man aged 18 to 29 who had mild COVID-19 (a few samples of this study predate the infection). Cell type and time point are not known.

The DNA of the CDR3 is TGTGCCAGCAGCCCTGGTGTATATGGCTACACCTTC. It is translated as CASSPGVYGYTF. This rearrangement joins TRBV5-6 to TRBJ1-2; the D is unclear. CDR3 length equals 12 residues. The V gene lost 4 bases and the J gene lost 5 bases, with 9 bases spanning the gap. CDR1 is SGHDT and CDR2 is YYEEEE in the germline V gene.

Only a few counts were recorded for this clonotype. A much larger clone differs by one base, so this may be a read error. This sequence joins TRBV7-9 and TRBJ1-1; 10 bases are a match to TRBD1. The CDR3 loop spans 15 amino acids. After removal of 8 bases from V and 5 bases from J, the junction contained 11 bases not matched to a gene. Germline CDR1 is SEHNR and CDR2 is FQNEAQ (reference sequence). The CDR3 bases are TGTGCCAGCCCAACCTCGGGACAGGGGTATACTGAAGCTTTCTTT. Protein sequence: CASPTSGQGYTEAFF.

The DNA for the CDR3 is TGTGCCACCAGTCGAGCTTATAGCAATCAGCCCCAGCATTTT. Translating it yields CATSRAYSNQPQHF. J is TRBJ1-5 and V is TRBV24-1, with D hard to call. The CDR3 is 14 residues long. Deletions cut 6 bases from V and 0 bases from J, with 8 bases between. Germline assignment: CDR1 KGHDR and CDR2 SFDVKD.

CDR3 sequence: CAIAGTGPIGQYF. The CDR3 nucleotides read TGTGCCATCGCCGGGACAGGGCCGATTGGGCAGTACTTC. The V call is TRBV10-3, the J call TRBJ2-7; 9 nucleotides align to TRBD1. CDR1 is ENHRY and CDR2 is SYGVKD in the germline V gene. The J segment lost 9 bases and the V segment lost 8 bases, leaving 11 bases of the junction unmatched. The CDR3 length is 13 residues.

This clonotype was detected a few times. This chain connects TRBV25-1 to TRBJ2-2; TRBD1 matches 8 bases. CDR1 is MGHDK and CDR2 is SYGVNS in the germline V gene. The CDR3 length is 16 residues. Germline trimming cut 3 bases from V and 1 base from J; bases unmatched to any gene: 4. The CDR3 reads CASSEPGQGNTGELFF. As DNA, the CDR3 is TGTGCCAGCAGTGAGCCAGGACAGGGGAACACCGGGGAGCTGTTTTTT.

The V and J genes are TRBV3-1 and TRBJ2-1; TRBD1 matches at 10 bases. The ends lost 4 bases at V and 4 bases at J; junction bases unmatched: 4. Germline CDR1 LGHDT, CDR2 YNNKEL (reference sequence). CDR3 size: 15 residues. This chain's CDR3 is CASSRDRGFYNEQFF. The CDR3 DNA is TGTGCCAGCAGCCGGGACAGGGGTTTTTACAATGAGCAGTTCTTC.

This clonotype appeared a few times. The chain carries TRBV12-3 or TRBV12-4 and TRBJ1-1; no clear D gene. The CDR3 has 15 residues. Trimming pared 4 bases from V and 1 base from J, leaving 13 bases between. The DNA for the CDR3 is TGTGCCAGCAGTTGGGGTTTCGACGGGAACACTGAAGCTTTCTTT. Amino acid sequence: CASSWGFDGNTEAFF.

V is TRBV4-1 and J is TRBJ1-2, with D maybe TRBD1 (6 bases). The CDR3 totals 14 residues. Trimming shortened V by 2 bases and J by 1 base, and 8 bases separated the two germline ends. The germline gives CDR1 MGHRA, CDR2 YSYEKL. The DNA for the CDR3 is TGCGCCAGCAGCCAAACACAGGGTAACTATGGCTACACCTTC. Amino acid sequence: CASSQTQGNYGYTF.

This clonotype came up many times. This chain joins TRBV5-1 and TRBJ1-1; 8 nucleotides agree with TRBD1. J lost 5 bases, V lost 4 bases, and 7 bases had no gene match. This CDR3 is 14 amino acids long. Looked up from germline, CDR1 is SGHRS and CDR2 is YFSETQ. The CDR3 spells CASSPGQGGTEAFF. Written as DNA, the CDR3 is TGCGCCAGCAGCCCCGGACAGGGCGGAACTGAAGCTTTCTTT.

This clonotype showed up just a few times. The genes are TRBV10-2 and TRBJ2-1, with a weak D call TRBD2 (6 bases). The V end was cut by 6 bases, the J end by 8 bases, with 17 bases between. Germline values: CDR1 WSHSY, CDR2 SAAADI. This CDR3 has 14 residues. CDR3 in amino acids: CASSGEVASHEQFF. CDR3 DNA sequence: TGCGCCAGCAGCGGGGAGGTAGCGAGTCATGAGCAGTTCTTC.

This clonotype was observed a handful of times. The chain carries TRBV5-1 and TRBJ2-2; D remains unclear. CDR1 is SGHRS, CDR2 YFSETQ, per germline. V lost 4 bases to trimming and J lost 4 bases, with 11 bases between them. This CDR3 has 14 residues. The CDR3 coding sequence is TGCGCCAGCAGCATCCTAGTTAGCACCGGGGAGCTGTTTTTT. Translation: CASSILVSTGELFF.

V gene TRBV7-6 combines with J gene TRBJ2-1; 9 nucleotides agree with TRBD1. CDR3 length: 15 amino acids. With V trimmed by 1 base and J by 7 bases, 5 bases remained unmatched. Looked up from germline, CDR1 is SGHVS and CDR2 is FNYEAQ. CDR3: CASSLGQGGRNEQFF. The CDR3, as DNA: TGTGCCAGCAGCTTAGGACAGGGGGGTCGGAATGAGCAGTTCTTC.

This clonotype was counted a few times. The V call is TRBV4-3, the J call TRBJ1-2; tentatively, D is TRBD1 (6 bases). V lost 0 bases and J 4 bases, leaving 21 bases between the germline ends. The V gene's germline CDR1 is LGHNA and CDR2 YSLEER. The CDR3 is made up of 18 amino acids. CDR3 nucleotide sequence: TGCGCCAGCAGCCAAGATCAGGGGATGGGTGGAGGTGGCTATGGCTACACCTTC. Protein product: CASSQDQGMGGGGYGYTF.

This clonotype was detected only a few times. V gene TRBV20-1 combines with J gene TRBJ1-6; 7 nucleotides match TRBD1. There are 14 residues in the CDR3. V was pared by 3 bases and J by 10 bases, with 9 bases of the junction left unmatched. CDR1 and CDR2 from the germline V gene are DFQATT and SNEGSKA (reference sequence). CDR3 sequence (DNA): TGCAGTGCTAGGGTAGACAGGGAAGGCTCACCCCTCCACTTT. Translation: CSARVDREGSPLHF.

This sequence joins TRBV7-9 and TRBJ2-7; the match to TRBD2 covers 8 bases. The CDR3 runs to 14 residues. Germline assignment: CDR1 SEHNR and CDR2 FQNEAQ (reference sequence). The V segment lost 3 bases and the J segment 2 bases; nucleotides outside the gene matches: 3. The CDR3 region is CASSFDGGAYEQYF. As DNA, the CDR3 is TGTGCCAGCAGCTTTGACGGGGGGGCCTACGAGCAGTACTTC.

This clonotype was picked up a small number of times. The chain links TRBV5-5 to TRBJ2-4, with a weak D call TRBD2 (6 bases). Germline V lookup: CDR1 SGHKS, CDR2 YYEKEE (reference sequence). Trimming took off 0 bases at V and 1 base at J, with 11 bases between the two ends. The CDR3 has 16 residues. The CDR3 is CASSLGGAGAKNIQYF. CDR3 nucleotides: TGTGCCAGCAGCTTGGGCGGGGCCGGGGCCAAAAACATTCAGTACTTC. Looking up the rest from reference TRBV5-5 and TRBJ2-4 gives the full variable domain: DAGVTQSPTHLIKTRGQQVTLRCSPISGHKSVSWYQQVLGQGPQFIFQYYEKEERGRGNFPDRFSARQFPNYSSELNVNALLLGDSALYLCASSLGGAGAKNIQYFGAGTRLSVL.

The CDR3 region is CSARSTGGMNTEAFF. CDR3 DNA: TGCAGTGCTAGATCGACGGGCGGGATGAACACTGAAGCTTTCTTT. This chain links TRBV20-1 with TRBJ1-1; D is ambiguous. The CDR3 runs 15 residues. Germline CDR1 DFQATT, CDR2 SNEGSKA (reference sequence). V gave up 2 bases and J gave up 0 bases, with 13 bases separating them.

The chain links TRBV6-2 or TRBV6-3 to TRBJ2-1, with a possible D match to TRBD1 (6 bases). The length of the CDR3 is 15 residues. Deletions cut 4 bases from V and 4 bases from J, with 14 bases between. Germline V gene data show CDR1 as MNHEY and CDR2 as SVGEGT. The CDR3 reads CASSSGSGDYNEQFF. In DNA form, the CDR3 reads TGTGCCAGCAGTTCTGGGTCAGGGGATTACAATGAGCAGTTCTTC.

This clonotype was seen more than once but under ten times. The chain carries TRBV7-8 and TRBJ1-1; D is ambiguous. The germline gives CDR1 SGHVS, CDR2 FQNEAQ. The CDR3 spans 12 residues. The V gene lost 1 base and the J gene lost 10 bases, with 10 bases spanning the gap. CDR3 DNA sequence: TGTGCCAGCAGCTTAGAAGGGTATTCAGCTTTCTTT. Protein product: CASSLEGYSAFF. Using reference TRBV7-8 and TRBJ1-1 for the parts outside the CDR3, the full variable domain is GAGVSQSPRYKVAKRGQDVALRCDPISGHVSLFWYQQALGQGPEFLTYFQNEAQLDKSGLPSDRFFAERPEGSVSTLKIQRTQQEDSAVYLCASSLEGYSAFFGQGTRLTVV.

This clonotype showed up just a few times. The chain recombines TRBV9 with TRBJ2-3; D is ambiguous. Germline lookup yields CDR1 SGDLS and CDR2 YYNGEE. Trimming removed 3 bases from V and 2 bases from J, with 19 bases in between. This CDR3 has 17 residues. The CDR3 coding sequence is TGTGCCAGCAGCGCACACCAGAACCCCGCCACCACAGATACGCAGTATTTT. The encoded protein is CASSAHQNPATTDTQYF.

This clonotype was seen more than once but under ten times. The chain joins TRBV5-1 to TRBJ1-4; no reliable D call. V shed 3 bases and J shed 0 bases, with 12 bases lying between them. CDR3 length: 16 amino acids. The germline CDR1 and CDR2 sequences are SGHRS and YFSETQ. The CDR3 nucleotides are TGCGCCAGCAGCTCTTGGGATGGCACAACTAATGAAAAACTGTTTTTT. Protein sequence: CASSSWDGTTNEKLFF.